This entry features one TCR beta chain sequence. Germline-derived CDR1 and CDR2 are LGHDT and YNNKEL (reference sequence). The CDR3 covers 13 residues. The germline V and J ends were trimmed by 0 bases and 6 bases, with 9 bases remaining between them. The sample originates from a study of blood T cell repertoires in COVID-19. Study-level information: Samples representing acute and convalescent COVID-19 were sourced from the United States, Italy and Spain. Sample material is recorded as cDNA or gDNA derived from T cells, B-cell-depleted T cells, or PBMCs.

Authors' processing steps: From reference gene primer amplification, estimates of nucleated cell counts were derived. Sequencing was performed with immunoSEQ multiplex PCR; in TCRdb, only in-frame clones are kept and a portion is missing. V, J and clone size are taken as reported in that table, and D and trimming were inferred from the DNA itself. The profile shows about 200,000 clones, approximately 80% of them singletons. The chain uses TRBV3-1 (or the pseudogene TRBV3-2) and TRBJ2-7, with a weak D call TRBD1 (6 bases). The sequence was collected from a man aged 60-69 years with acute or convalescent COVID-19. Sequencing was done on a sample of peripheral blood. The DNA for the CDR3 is TGTGCCAGCAGCCAAGAATGCAGGGGCGAGCAGTACTTC. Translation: CASSQECRGEQYF.